The rows below give T cell receptor beta chains drawn from one sample of a study of blood T cells in healthy people across ages. TCRdb analysed the 5' RACE reads with MiXCR anew, one entry per CDR3 protein. The sample lists about 680,000 distinct CDR3 sequences; roughly 50% were seen once. The material sequenced was blood. The receptors derive from a woman in her sixties or seventies in good health. Each CDR3 is given with its conserved first and last residue. A D gene is named only where the DNA matches it firmly. A clone size is listed for some rows: how often the clone was seen (once, few, many), or a class if it is expanded.

CDR3: CASSSNRNEQYF; DNA: TGTGCCAGCAGCTCAAACCGGAACGAGCAGTACTTC; J: TRBJ2-7; D: .; V: TRBV28; size: .
CDR3: CASSLRTLAGRETQYF; DNA: TGTGCCAGCAGCTTACGTACACTAGCGGGACGGGAGACCCAGTACTTC; J: TRBJ2-5; D: TRBD2; V: TRBV13; size: .
CDR3: CASSQMGRWEKLFF; DNA: TGCGCCAGCAGCCAGATGGGTAGATGGGAAAAACTGTTTTTT; J: TRBJ1-4; D: .; V: TRBV5-1; size: .
CDR3: CASRLLAGAGNEQFF; DNA: TGTGCCAGCAGACTTCTAGCGGGAGCTGGCAATGAGCAGTTCTTC; J: TRBJ2-1; D: TRBD2; V: TRBV7-3; size: few
CDR3: CASSAAGRRKTQYF; DNA: TGTGCCAGCAGCGCAGCGGGACGCCGAAAGACCCAGTACTTC; J: TRBJ2-5; D: TRBD2; V: TRBV9; size: once
CDR3: CSALQGAQGGYTF; DNA: TGCAGTGCCCTTCAGGGGGCTCAGGGAGGCTACACCTTC; J: TRBJ1-2; D: TRBD1; V: TRBV20-1; size: .
CDR3: CSARDSGYNEQFF; DNA: TGCAGCGCCCGGGACTCAGGGTACAATGAGCAGTTCTTC; J: TRBJ2-1; D: .; V: TRBV29-1; size: few
CDR3: CATSDPDRGRTDTQYF; DNA: TGTGCCACCAGTGACCCAGACAGGGGGCGTACAGATACGCAGTATTTT; J: TRBJ2-3; D: TRBD1; V: TRBV24-1; size: .
CDR3: CSTGQTQYF; DNA: TGCAGCACCGGGCAGACCCAGTACTTC; J: TRBJ2-5; D: .; V: TRBV29-1; size: .
CDR3: CSAKSPQYTEKLFF; DNA: TGCAGTGCTAAATCACCACAGTACACTGAAAAACTGTTTTTT; J: TRBJ1-4; D: .; V: TRBV20-1; size: .
CDR3: CASSLNGDPGLQRPGETQYF; DNA: TGTGCCAGCAGCTTGAATGGGGATCCGGGACTACAAAGACCAGGGGAGACCCAGTACTTC; J: TRBJ2-5; D: TRBD2; V: TRBV7-3; size: .
CDR3: CAIRGNRDRGFNEQFF; DNA: TGTGCCATCAGGGGGAACCGGGACAGGGGATTCAATGAGCAGTTCTTC; J: TRBJ2-1; D: TRBD1; V: TRBV10-3; size: few
CDR3: CSLILATEAFF; DNA: TGCAGCCTGATCTTGGCAACTGAAGCTTTCTTT; J: TRBJ1-1; D: .; V: TRBV29-1; size: few
CDR3: CASSRISGISRNEQFF; DNA: TGTGCCAGCAGTCGTATTAGCGGGATTTCCCGCAATGAGCAGTTCTTC; J: TRBJ2-1; D: TRBD2; V: TRBV6-5; size: once